The 25 T cell receptor beta chains given below trace back to one sample, sequenced in a study of T cells after yellow fever vaccination. TCRdb ran MiXCR on the 5' RACE reads and lists one entry per CDR3 protein. The data show about 320,000 distinct CDR3 sequences, around 13% seen once. The sample in question was CD4+ T cells sorted from PBMCs, obtained 15 days after the yellow fever booster vaccination. These receptor sequences come from a man aged 18 to 29 who received the YFV17D yellow fever vaccine.

The chain couples TRBV29-1 to TRBJ1-2, with TRBD1 matching 7 bases. CDR1 and CDR2 (germline): SQVTM, ANQGSEA. Trimming removed 3 bases from V and 0 bases from J; junction bases left unmatched: 7. The CDR3 is 15 residues long. CDR3 loop: CSVEGGQLANYGYTF. CDR3 coding DNA: TGCAGCGTTGAGGGGGGACAGTTAGCTAACTATGGCTACACCTTC.

This clonotype was recorded at least ten times. The CDR3 DNA is TGTGCCAGCAGTTTAAAGGGGCAGCCAGATACGCAGTATTTT. This encodes CASSLKGQPDTQYF. The rearrangement joins TRBV27 to TRBJ2-3; D may be TRBD1 (5 bases). The V end lost 2 bases, the J end lost 4 bases, and 10 bases lay between the germline ends. Germline-derived CDR1 and CDR2 are MNHEY and SMNVEV (reference sequence). There are 14 residues in the CDR3.

This clonotype appeared a few times. The chain couples TRBV21-1 to TRBJ2-4; TRBD2 is the table's D call and was not checked against the DNA. TRBV21-1 is tagged as a pseudogene. This CDR3 has 17 amino acids. CDR3 sequence reads: CASSPPRAPSGKNIQYF. The CDR3 DNA reads as TGTGCCAGCAGCCCTCCTAGGGCCCCTTCAGGCAAAAACATTCAGTACTTC.

This clonotype was counted a few times. The rearrangement joins TRBV20-1 to TRBJ2-5, with D perhaps matching TRBD2 (5 bases). V was clipped by 6 bases and J by 2 bases, with 13 bases between them. CDR1 and CDR2 from the germline V gene are DFQATT and SNEGSKA (reference sequence). CDR3 size: 13 residues. The CDR3 is CSAPSGGQETQYF. In nucleotides, the CDR3 is TGCAGTGCCCCCAGTGGCGGGCAAGAGACCCAGTACTTC.

This clonotype was seen at least ten times. The chain links TRBV28 to TRBJ2-2; 7 bases are a match to TRBD1. The CDR3 runs to 14 residues. The junction had 5 bases not matched to a gene; V was cut back by 8 bases and J by 2 bases. From germline, CDR1 is MDHEN and CDR2 SYDVKM. CDR3 sequence: CASRGQLNTGELFF. CDR3 in DNA: TGTGCCAGCCGGGGACAGCTAAACACCGGGGAGCTGTTTTTT. The full variable domain, in which reference TRBV28 and TRBJ2-2 provide the parts outside the CDR3, is DVKVTQSSRYLVKRTGEKVFLECVQDMDHENMFWYRQDPGLGLRLIYFSYDVKMKEKGDIPEGYSVSREKKERFSLILESASTNQTSMYLCASRGQLNTGELFFGEGSRLTVL.

This clonotype was found a few times. The chain employs TRBV9 and TRBJ1-3; no clear D. V dropped 0 bases and J dropped 1 base, with 20 bases sitting between them. The CDR3 spans 19 residues. The germline V gene has CDR1 SGDLS and CDR2 YYNGEE. The CDR3 sequence: CASSVVFRKSSFSGNTIYF. The DNA of the CDR3 is TGTGCCAGCAGCGTAGTCTTCAGGAAGTCCTCTTTTTCTGGAAACACCATATATTTT.

This clonotype was observed a handful of times. The V and J genes are TRBV12-3 or TRBV12-4 and TRBJ1-1, with TRBD1 matching over 9 bases. Trimming took 2 bases from V and 3 from J; bases not matched to a gene: 4. This CDR3 comprises 15 residues. Here the CDR3 DNA reads TGTGCCAGCAGTTTACGGACAGGGGTGTACACTGAAGCTTTCTTT. It is translated as CASSLRTGVYTEAFF.

The genes are TRBV3-1 and TRBJ2-7; the D gene is possibly TRBD2 (5 bases). V lost 5 bases, J lost 0 bases, and 8 bases lay in between. The V gene's germline CDR1 is LGHDT and CDR2 YNNKEL (reference sequence). The CDR3 contains 13 residues. The CDR3 coding sequence is TGTGCCAGCAGCACCCGGGGCTCCTACGAGCAGTACTTC. Translating it yields CASSTRGSYEQYF.

This clonotype was picked up many times. At one boundary the junction diverges from the germline segment, which might be a read error. The rearrangement links TRBV7-7 to TRBJ2-2; perhaps TRBD1 as D (6 bases). This CDR3 has 15 amino acids. The germline V gene has CDR1 SSHAT and CDR2 FNYEAQ (reference sequence). The CDR3 nucleotides read TGTGCTAGCAGCTTAGCGTCCAGGGGTGGCGGGGAGCTGTTTTTT. It yields the protein CASSLASRGGGELFF. The variable domain in full, completed from reference TRBV7-7 and TRBJ2-2, reads GAGVSQSPRYKVTKRGQDVTLRCDPISSHATLYWYQQALGQGPEFLTYFNYEAQPDKSGLPSDRFSAERPEGSISTLTIQRTEQRDSAMYRCASSLASRGGGELFFGEGSRLTVL.

This clonotype has only a few counts. The chain employs TRBV10-3 and TRBJ2-2, with D possibly matching TRBD1 (6 bases). This CDR3 is 14 amino acids long. Germline CDR1 ENHRY, CDR2 SYGVKD. The V end was cut by 10 bases, the J end by 4 bases, with 16 bases between. The CDR3 reads CATQGTASTGELFF. The DNA of the CDR3 is TGTGCCACTCAGGGGACGGCGAGCACCGGGGAGCTGTTTTTT.

This clonotype was counted a few times. The chain carries TRBV4-3 and TRBJ1-6; D may be TRBD1 (5 bases). CDR3 length equals 15 residues. V was pared by 0 bases and J by 8 bases, with 11 bases between. In germline, CDR1 is LGHNA, CDR2 YSLEER. The CDR3 protein is CASSQELGVHSPLHF. The CDR3 DNA sequence: TGCGCCAGCAGCCAAGAACTAGGGGTCCATTCACCCCTCCACTTT.

The chain uses TRBV4-1 and TRBJ2-3, with D unresolved. With 2 bases removed from V and 4 bases from J, the gap between germline ends came to 4 bases. The CDR3 is made up of 12 amino acids. Germline CDR1 reads MGHRA; CDR2 reads YSYEKL. This chain's CDR3 is CASSQPADTQYF. In DNA form, the CDR3 reads TGCGCCAGCAGCCAACCGGCAGATACGCAGTATTTT.

The sample holds many counts of this clonotype. This chain uses TRBV5-1 with TRBJ2-3; 11 positions match TRBD2. Per the germline V gene, CDR1 is SGHRS and CDR2 is YFSETQ. This CDR3 is 16 amino acids long. V shed 2 bases and J 1 base; nucleotides not matched to a gene: 3. Written as DNA, the CDR3 is TGCGCCAGCAGCTTATCGACTAGCGGGGGCACAGATACGCAGTATTTT. Amino acid sequence: CASSLSTSGGTDTQYF.

This clonotype has just a few counts. The chain joins TRBV28 to TRBJ2-7; TRBD2 aligns across 7 bases. Germline trimming cut 5 bases from V and 3 bases from J; bases unmatched to any gene: 10. In germline, CDR1 is MDHEN, CDR2 SYDVKM. This CDR3 contains 15 residues. The CDR3 nucleotides are TGTGCCAGCAGTCCGGGGGGAGCGGGGCGCTACGAGCAGTACTTC. It yields the protein CASSPGGAGRYEQYF.

This clonotype was counted a few times. This chain joins TRBV7-2 and TRBJ1-3; D is perhaps TRBD1 (5 bases). CDR1 is SGHTA and CDR2 is FQGNSA in the germline V gene. Trimming shortened V by 8 bases and J by 2 bases, and 13 bases separated the two germline ends. CDR3 length equals 14 residues. CDR3 DNA sequence: TGTGCCAGCCTTAAGGGGCTACCTGGAAACACCATATATTTT. Translated: CASLKGLPGNTIYF.

This clonotype has just a few counts. The CDR3 DNA is TGCGCCAGCAGCTCGAAGGACAGGGGCGGGGTAACTAATGAAAAACTGTTTTTT. Residues: CASSSKDRGGVTNEKLFF. The chain combines TRBV5-1 with TRBJ1-4, with 9 bases aligning to TRBD1. Per germline, CDR1 SGHRS and CDR2 YFSETQ. The CDR3 covers 18 residues. V dropped 3 bases and J dropped 1; count of bases not matched to a gene: 10.

The chain carries TRBV20-1 and TRBJ2-5; 8 bases line up with TRBD2. The germline V gene has CDR1 DFQATT and CDR2 SNEGSKA (reference sequence). The CDR3 length is 14 residues. The J segment lost 5 bases and the V segment lost 8 bases, leaving 13 bases of the junction unmatched. This chain's CDR3 is CSSGGRVSDETQYF. In DNA, the CDR3 is TGCAGTAGCGGGGGCCGCGTAAGTGATGAGACCCAGTACTTC.

This clonotype has just a few counts. V is TRBV18 and J is TRBJ2-1, with D uncertain. V lost 6 bases to trimming and J lost 4 bases, with 13 bases between them. This CDR3 spans 14 amino acids. The germline gives CDR1 KGHSH, CDR2 LQKENI. CDR3 in amino acids: CASSPSARYNEQFF. The CDR3 DNA follows: TGTGCCAGCTCCCCCTCTGCCCGTTACAATGAGCAGTTCTTC.

This clonotype was seen a few times. The chain combines TRBV5-4 with TRBJ1-2; the D is unclear. Germline V gene data show CDR1 as SGHNT and CDR2 as YYREEE (reference sequence). V lost 0 bases, J lost 0 bases, and 9 bases lay in between. The CDR3 loop spans 15 amino acids. CDR3 in DNA: TGTGCCAGCAGCTTGGCCGGCGTAGCTAACTATGGCTACACCTTC. Protein sequence: CASSLAGVANYGYTF. The variable domain in full, completed from reference TRBV5-4 and TRBJ1-2, reads ETGVTQSPTHLIKTRGQQVTLRCSSQSGHNTVSWYQQALGQGPQFIFQYYREEENGRGNFPPRFSGLQFPNYSSELNVNALELDDSALYLCASSLAGVANYGYTFGSGTRLTVV.

This clonotype was detected a few times. The chain combines TRBV6-5 with TRBJ2-1; 7 positions agree with TRBD2. This CDR3 is built from 15 residues. V trimming: 4 bases; J trimming: 3 bases; junction bases outside the gene matches: 6. Germline V gene sequence: CDR1 MNHEY, CDR2 SVGAGI. CDR3 sequence reads: CASSLAGVNYNEQFF. DNA of the CDR3: TGTGCCAGCAGTTTGGCGGGGGTTAACTACAATGAGCAGTTCTTC.

The genes are TRBV28 and TRBJ2-4; possibly TRBD1 for D (6 bases). The CDR3 spans 14 residues. V lost 6 bases to trimming and J lost 6 bases, with 15 bases between them. The V gene's germline CDR1 is MDHEN and CDR2 SYDVKM. The CDR3 nucleotides read TGTGCCAGCAGCACCTCAAACAGGGTAAACATTCAGTACTTC. Its protein is CASSTSNRVNIQYF.

The chain couples TRBV19 to TRBJ1-1; tentative D call: TRBD1 (5 bases). Trimming took 5 bases from V and 7 from J, leaving 35 bases between them. This CDR3 comprises 20 residues. Germline lookup yields CDR1 LNHDA and CDR2 SQIVND (reference sequence). CDR3 loop: CASSFGQGRYLFGSRSEAFF. The CDR3 nucleotides are TGTGCCAGTAGTTTCGGCCAGGGTCGGTATTTATTTGGATCGAGAAGTGAAGCTTTCTTT.

This clonotype was detected ten times or more. The V call is TRBV5-1, the J call TRBJ2-1; D possibly corresponds to TRBD1 (6 bases). Per germline, CDR1 SGHRS and CDR2 YFSETQ. The CDR3 spans 14 residues. V lost 0 bases and J lost 7, with 11 bases in between. CDR3 amino acids: CASSLVQGKNEQFF. Here the CDR3 DNA reads TGCGCCAGCAGCTTGGTACAGGGTAAAAATGAGCAGTTCTTC.

This clonotype appeared many times. CDR3 in DNA: TGTGCCAGCAGTTTTAGGCTAGCGGGGGGTTCGCCCTACGAGCAGTACTTC. This gives the protein CASSFRLAGGSPYEQYF. The chain employs TRBV12-3 or TRBV12-4 and TRBJ2-7, with 11 bases lining up with TRBD2. V lost 3 bases, J lost 2 bases, and 9 bases stayed unmatched. CDR3 length equals 17 residues.

The chain combines TRBV7-2 with TRBJ1-2; D uncertain. The CDR3 has 15 amino acids. V was pared by 5 bases and J by 0 bases, with 13 bases between. From germline, CDR1 is SGHTA and CDR2 FQGNSA. CDR3 sequence reads: CASSPVRVPNYGYTF. CDR3 nucleotides: TGTGCCAGCAGCCCAGTTAGGGTCCCTAACTATGGCTACACCTTC.